This T cell receptor (beta chain) was observed in a study of cytomegalovirus exposure and HLA in healthy donors. Study-level information: A previous analysis identified approximately 120 million unique TCR beta sequences derived from 180 million or so T cells.

Per germline, CDR1 SGHTA and CDR2 FQGTGA. This CDR3 is 14 amino acids long. V dropped 1 base and J dropped 3 bases, with 10 bases sitting between them. General study results and limits: Among the CMV-associated chains, three were confirmed in vitro as specific for CMV antigens. TCR beta V- and J-gene trimming was later associated with a missense DCLRE1C variant.

The PCR contained 60 Vbeta and 13 Jbeta primers. Measured with immunoSEQ multiplex PCR; TCRdb has only the in-frame clones, and not every one. The table has 180,000 or so clones, around 75% seen once. Concerning this clone itself: The antigen is not known.

V gene TRBV7-3 combines with J gene TRBJ2-7; tentatively, D is TRBD2 (6 bases). The sequencing sample was made of PBMCs. This TCR came from a male donor in good health and CMV-seronegative. CDR3: CASSLIGGNYEQYF. The CDR3 bases are TGTGCCAGCAGCTTAATCGGGGGTAACTACGAGCAGTACTTC. The complete variable domain, with remaining parts taken from reference TRBV7-3 and TRBJ2-7, reads GAGVSQTPSNKVTEKGKYVELRCDPISGHTALYWYRQSLGQGPEFLIYFQGTGAADDSGLPNDRFFAVRPEGSVSTLKIQRTERGDSAVYLCASSLIGGNYEQYFGPGTRLTVT.